The rows below give T cell receptor beta chains drawn from one sample of a study of cytomegalovirus exposure and HLA in healthy donors. TCRdb's copy holds only in-frame clones and misses some; the assay was immunoSEQ multiplex PCR. Of 200,000 to 250,000 clones listed, approximately 79% are singletons. Material: PBMCs. Receptor source: a man aged 50 to 60 in good health and CMV-seronegative. The CDR3 runs from the conserved cysteine through the conserved F or W. The order of the fields is J gene, V gene, clone size, CDR3 protein. Rows give clone size only sometimes, using once, few, many, or a class for an expanded clone.

>TRBJ1-5|TRBV28|.
CASTNPGGGNGNQPQHF
>.|TRBV4-1|few
CASSQARQGRNEQYF
>TRBJ2-4|TRBV6-5|.
CASSGGQGGQYF
>TRBJ2-1|TRBV28|.
CASSFGTSGRAWGNEQFF
>TRBJ2-2|TRBV12-5|once
CASGSSGKGTGELFF
>TRBJ1-1|TRBV5-1|.
CASSPQSRRQGIPEAFF
>TRBJ2-5|TRBV6-5|.
CASSYSGTGGGQTQYF
>TRBJ1-1|TRBV27|once
CASSLSSGTGNTEAFF
>TRBJ2-7|TRBV6-1|.
CASSRNRDLGEQYF
>TRBJ2-3|TRBV5-1|.
CASSLGTSISTDTQYF
>TRBJ2-1|TRBV2|.
CASTRGRGDNEQFF
>TRBJ1-3|TRBV29-1|few
CSVRETGVSGNTIYF
>TRBJ1-2|TRBV5-1|.
CASSLVETGSRYGYTF
>TRBJ2-7|TRBV29-1|few
CSVLQLAGRWYEQYF
>TRBJ2-7|TRBV11-2|.
CASSLGSAYEQYF
>TRBJ2-2|TRBV9|.
CASSAGLAGLIGELFF
>TRBJ2-2|TRBV5-1|.
CASSLVTGLGTGELFF
>TRBJ2-1|TRBV25-1|.
CASSAGQGIYNEQFF
>TRBJ2-7|TRBV7-8|.
CASSSTGDEQYF
>TRBJ2-3|TRBV2|.
CASSDQRGGADTQYF
>TRBJ2-7|TRBV2|.
CAAQQGGPYEQYF
>TRBJ2-1|TRBV29-1|few
CSVELVGASSYNEQFF
>TRBJ1-4|TRBV2|.
CASSDPAGVNEKLFF
>TRBJ2-7|TRBV5-4|few
CASSEGLADTYEQYF
>TRBJ2-2|TRBV28|.
CASSSLLAGGGELFF
>TRBJ2-5|TRBV5-1|.
CASSPLAGLQETQYF
>TRBJ1-3|TRBV28|.
CASSPLDRYSGNTIYF
>TRBJ2-1|TRBV30|.
CAWSDSIAGEKAEQFF
>TRBJ1-2|TRBV10-3|once
CAISESTGGDPYGYTF
>TRBJ2-7|TRBV19|.
CASSIGLPSPTYEQYF
>TRBJ2-2|TRBV19|.
CASSKETANTGELFF